The 20 T cell receptor beta chains below all came from one sample that was sequenced in a study of cytomegalovirus exposure and HLA in healthy donors. The PCR was carried out with 60 Vbeta primers and 13 Jbeta primers. The repertoire was sequenced with immunoSEQ multiplex PCR; TCRdb's copy has only in-frame clones and lacks some. The data hold over 200,000 clones, with 70% to 80% observed a single time. Sequencing was performed on PBMCs. These receptors were collected from a woman aged 30 to 39 in good health and CMV-seronegative.

The CDR3 nucleotides read TGTGCCAGCAGCTTATGGGAGGGTCCTGAAAAACTGTTTTTT. Amino acids: CASSLWEGPEKLFF. The chain has TRBV7-9 and TRBJ1-4; D is undetermined. CDR3 length equals 14 residues. V gave up 2 bases and J gave up 7 bases, with 11 bases separating them. CDR1 is SEHNR, CDR2 FQNEAQ, per germline (reference sequence).

In this sample, this clone turned up a few times. V and J are TRBV5-6 and TRBJ2-5, with a weak D call TRBD1 (6 bases). Trimming shortened V by 4 bases and J by 1 base, and 11 bases separated the two germline ends. The CDR3 loop spans 14 amino acids. The germline gives CDR1 SGHDT, CDR2 YYEEEE. This CDR3 reads CASSRDRLQETQYF. The CDR3 nucleotides are TGTGCCAGCAGCCGCGACAGGCTCCAAGAGACCCAGTACTTC.

The V gene is TRBV6-1, the J gene TRBJ1-4; 10 positions match TRBD1. CDR3 length: 15 amino acids. From germline, CDR1 is MNHNS and CDR2 SASEGT. With V trimmed by 0 bases and J by 10 bases, 5 bases remained unmatched. This CDR3 is CASSEAGDRGRKLFF. The CDR3 DNA reads as TGTGCCAGCAGTGAAGCGGGGGACAGGGGAAGAAAACTGTTTTTT.

This chain joins TRBV30 and TRBJ2-3; tentatively, D is TRBD1 (5 bases). The length of the CDR3 is 12 residues. V lost 4 bases and J 5 bases, leaving 10 bases between the germline ends. The V gene's germline CDR1 is GTSNPN and CDR2 SVGIG (reference sequence). CDR3 coding DNA: TGTGCCTGGACCATAGGGGTAGATACGCAGTATTTT. Its translation: CAWTIGVDTQYF.

The rearrangement uses TRBV5-4 and TRBJ2-1; TRBD2 matches at 9 bases. There are 15 residues in the CDR3. Trimming at V came to 5 bases and at J to 2 bases, leaving 5 bases not matched to a gene. The V gene's germline CDR1 is SGHNT and CDR2 YYREEE (reference sequence). The CDR3 reads CASSSQREAYNEQFF. As DNA, the CDR3 is TGTGCCAGCAGTTCACAGCGGGAGGCCTACAATGAGCAGTTCTTC.

With regard to this clone: At one of its ends the junction is not consistent with the germline gene, which may arise from a read error. The CDR3 sequence: CASSPRGGVISGNAIYF. The CDR3 DNA follows: TGTGCCAGCAGCCCGAGGGGGGGCGTCATCTCTGGAAACGCCATATATTTT. This chain connects TRBV4-2 to TRBJ1-3; D is perhaps TRBD1 (6 bases). The CDR3 is made up of 17 amino acids. Germline lookup yields CDR1 LGHNA and CDR2 YNFKEQ.

V is TRBV5-6 and J is TRBJ1-5; D gene ambiguous. CDR3 length: 13 residues. Trimming took 4 bases from V and 8 from J, leaving 13 bases between them. Germline V gives CDR1 SGHDT, CDR2 YYEEEE. The CDR3 DNA sequence: TGTGCCAGCAGCCTTACGGGTACCAAGCCCCAGCATTTT. Its translation: CASSLTGTKPQHF. Complete variable domain (other parts from reference TRBV5-6 and TRBJ1-5): DAGVTQSPTHLIKTRGQQVTLRCSPKSGHDTVSWYQQALGQGPQFIFQYYEEEERQRGNFPDRFSGHQFPNYSSELNVNALLLGDSALYLCASSLTGTKPQHFGDGTRLSIL.

The chain has TRBV18 and TRBJ1-1; D remains ambiguous. Germline values: CDR1 KGHSH, CDR2 LQKENI. V lost 6 bases and J lost 0, with 5 bases in between. This CDR3 comprises 12 residues. CDR3 sequence (DNA): TGTGCCAGCTCCGCAGTGAACACTGAAGCTTTCTTT. This codes for CASSAVNTEAFF.

This clone was detected only once. The V and J genes are TRBV7-9 and TRBJ2-7; 7 nucleotides match TRBD1. Germline V gives CDR1 SEHNR, CDR2 FQNEAQ (reference sequence). The V and J ends lost 5 bases and 4 bases, in that order; junction bases with no gene match: 20. The CDR3 sequence is 18 residues long. CDR3 bases: TGTGCCAGCAGCCCCGGACTTAGGGGGCCCGTGTTAGCGTACGAGCAGTACTTC. It specifies CASSPGLRGPVLAYEQYF. The full variable domain, in which reference TRBV7-9 and TRBJ2-7 provide the parts outside the CDR3, is DTGVSQNPRHKITKRGQNVTFRCDPISEHNRLYWYRQTLGQGPEFLTYFQNEAQLEKSRLLSDRFSAERPKGSFSTLEIQRTEQGDSAMYLCASSPGLRGPVLAYEQYFGPGTRLTVT.

This chain links TRBV30 with TRBJ2-1; 8 bases are shared with TRBD2. J was trimmed by 6 bases and V by 2 bases; bases with no gene match: 12. Per germline, CDR1 GTSNPN and CDR2 SVGIG (reference sequence). This CDR3 comprises 16 residues. DNA for the CDR3: TGTGCCTGGAGTATCAGCGGGAGTCCCCCTCTCAATGAGCAGTTCTTC. It specifies CAWSISGSPPLNEQFF.

The chain carries TRBV30 and TRBJ1-1; D is unresolved. The CDR3 length is 14 residues. V was shortened by 2 bases and J by 1 base, with 11 bases between the two germline ends. Germline lookup yields CDR1 GTSNPN and CDR2 SVGIG (reference sequence). CDR3 bases: TGTGCCTGGAGTATTACAGTAACGAACACTGAAGCTTTCTTT. This translates into CAWSITVTNTEAFF.

The chain is built from TRBV5-1 and TRBJ1-5; D ambiguous. Germline assignment: CDR1 SGHRS and CDR2 YFSETQ. V lost 4 bases and J lost 4, with 12 bases in between. The CDR3 spans 14 residues. The CDR3 loop is CASSVDGRNQPQHF. The DNA for the CDR3 is TGCGCCAGCAGCGTGGACGGTAGAAATCAGCCCCAGCATTTT.

This chain uses TRBV7-8 with TRBJ2-1, with 9 positions matching TRBD2. CDR3 length: 13 amino acids. V shed 5 bases, J shed 7 bases, and the junction held 3 bases outside the gene matches. Germline values: CDR1 SGHVS, CDR2 FQNEAQ. The CDR3 reads CASSTGLANEQFF. As DNA, the CDR3 is TGTGCCAGCAGCACAGGACTAGCGAATGAGCAGTTCTTC.

The CDR3 nucleotides are TGTGCCAGCAGCCACAGGGGAAGGAAAAATGAAAAACTGTTTTTT. Translated, it gives CASSHRGRKNEKLFF. V gene TRBV6-5 combines with J gene TRBJ1-4; TRBD1 agrees at 7 bases. The germline V gene encodes CDR1 MNHEY and CDR2 SVGAGI. This CDR3 is built from 15 residues. V lost 6 bases to trimming and J lost 5 bases; unmatched junction nucleotides: 9.

The rearrangement uses TRBV19 and TRBJ2-3, with 9 bases aligning to TRBD1. The CDR3 runs 16 residues. Per the germline V gene, CDR1 is LNHDA and CDR2 is SQIVND (reference sequence). Trimming at V came to 5 bases and at J to 2 bases, leaving 8 bases not matched to a gene. CDR3 in amino acids: CASSAPGQGNTDTQYF. The CDR3 coding sequence is TGTGCCAGTAGTGCGCCGGGACAGGGAAACACAGATACGCAGTATTTT. Variable domain in full (rest from reference TRBV19 and TRBJ2-3): DGGITQSPKYLFRKEGQNVTLSCEQNLNHDAMYWYRQDPGQGLRLIYYSQIVNDFQKGDIAEGYSVSREKKESFPLTVTSAQKNPTAFYLCASSAPGQGNTDTQYFGPGTRLTVL.

The V and J genes are TRBV19 and TRBJ1-4; no firm D call. The V end lost 8 bases, the J end lost 0 bases, and 7 bases lay between the germline ends. The CDR3 is made up of 13 amino acids. Per germline, CDR1 LNHDA and CDR2 SQIVND (reference sequence). CDR3: CASRGTTNEKLFF. The DNA for the CDR3 is TGTGCCAGTCGAGGAACAACTAATGAAAAACTGTTTTTT.

This chain uses TRBV21-1 with TRBJ2-1; the table's D call, TRBD2, has no DNA check behind it. TRBV21-1 is noted as a pseudogene. The CDR3 is 16 amino acids. The CDR3 spells CASSKRSLAAGNEQFF. CDR3 DNA sequence: TGTGCCAGCAGCAAACGGTCACTAGCGGCCGGCAATGAGCAGTTCTTC.

J is TRBJ1-5 and V is TRBV29-1; TRBD1 might be the D (5 bases). The germline V gene has CDR1 SQVTM and CDR2 ANQGSEA. V was cut by 4 bases and J by 3 bases, with 10 bases left in between. The CDR3 is 13 amino acids. This CDR3 is CSVGQGNNQPQHF. CDR3 nucleotide sequence: TGCAGCGTTGGCCAGGGTAACAATCAGCCCCAGCATTTT. Full variable domain (remainder filled in from reference TRBV29-1 and TRBJ1-5): SAVISQKPSRDICQRGTSLTIQCQVDSQVTMMFWYRQQPGQSLTLIATANQGSEATYESGFVIDKFPISRPNLTFSTLTVSNMSPEDSSIYLCSVGQGNNQPQHFGDGTRLSIL.

The DNA for the CDR3 is TGTGCCAGCAGCTTAGCCCTCACAGGGTTCACTGAAGCTTTCTTT. Amino acids: CASSLALTGFTEAFF. The chain carries TRBV11-3 and TRBJ1-1, with D possibly being TRBD1 (6 bases). CDR1 is SGHNT and CDR2 is YENEEA in the germline V gene. The CDR3 loop spans 15 amino acids. V gave up 1 base and J gave up 4 bases, with 13 bases separating them.

The chain has TRBV21-1 and TRBJ2-7; TRBD1 is taken as the D call from the table, unchecked against the DNA. TRBV21-1 is a pseudogene. This CDR3 is built from 14 residues. CDR3 loop: CASSTGTRGIEQYF. The DNA for the CDR3 is TGTGCCAGCAGCACCGGGACAAGGGGGATCGAGCAGTACTTC.